This T cell receptor (beta chain) was profiled in a study of identical twins (dated by TCRdb to 2016 to 2017). At the level of the whole study: TCR alpha and beta repertoires from monozygotic twins, unrelated adults of various ages and cord blood were deep-sequenced to test whether fetal clonotypes persist. To rule out contamination, the twin experiments were replicated at different times with different library preparation protocols. Broad study findings and their caveats: Because the same donors could not be followed over many years, the conclusions depended on cross-sectional statistical analysis. Fewer insertions were carried by abundant cord blood beta clonotypes; a weaker similar trend was observed in young adult naive repertoires, while no such trend was observed in memory repertoires. The excess sharing between twins in beta out-of-frame sequences was weaker because fewer shared sequences reduced the signal-to-noise ratio. In monozygotic twins, recombination models systematically underestimated out-of-frame TCR alpha sharing, but the models matched the sharing seen between unrelated individuals. Invariant T cells such as MAIT and iNKT could partly confound zero-insertion analyses, although diverse VJ usage argued against such confounding for most clonotypes. Compared with coincidental sharing between unrelated individuals, out-of-frame TCR alpha sequences shared between twins showed an excess of sequences with low generation probability.

Every donor was a healthy Caucasian. Three unrelated non-twin adults were additionally sequenced: a male aged 18 to 29, a male aged 50 to 60 and a female aged 50 to 60. Miltenyi CD45RO+ enrichment and human naive T-cell isolation kits were used to isolate memory (CD45RO+) and naive T cells from PBMC. This clonotype appeared a few times. Its antigen is not yet known. One base away there is no much larger clone; base qualities are not given. CDR1 and CDR2 are read off the germline V gene (reference sequence) as DFQATT and SNEGSKA. V is trimmed back by 6 bases and J by 3 bases, and the junction contains 4 bases that no gene match accounts for. The CDR3 holds 13 amino acids from the cysteine to the phenylalanine. CDR3 DNA only is kept here, 39 bases in frame from base 1. The method behind the library was 5' RACE. TCRdb names Illumina HiSeq 2000 as the instrument used. Template switching added a universal primer binding site, and the final cDNA carried a unique molecular identifier that allowed TCR cDNA molecules to be counted accurately. Specific primers in the conserved constant-segment region were used to synthesize first-strand cDNA for the TCR alpha and beta chains. To control for contamination, every cDNA library carried two barcodes: a SMART-Mk sample barcode plus Illumina barcodes. Two successive PCR steps introduced TruSeq adapter sequences along with Illumina sample barcodes. Sequencing of the TCR alpha and beta cDNA libraries was done on the Illumina HiSeq platform using custom primers. The authors' pipeline ran thus. Unique molecular identifiers were extracted from raw reads with MiGEC, and CDR3 positions were determined with MiXCR. Recombination models were inferred per individual with the repgenHMM and IGoR tools using an EM algorithm. Shared clonotypes were analyzed with the tcR package in R, and sharing was normalized by the product of cloneset sizes. To study raw recombination without the effects of thymic and clonal selection, out-of-frame nonproductive sequences were analyzed. Using fastp at Q25 and MiXCR, TCRdb reprocessed the public reads and kept productive beta chains. Entries are consolidated by CDR3 protein sequence, retaining the most common genes and DNA. TCRdb's processing, not the authors', yielded these V and J calls. The sample has roughly 690,000 distinct CDR3 sequences on record, less than 7% of them singletons. The top ten constitute about 1.8% of the sample.

Sequenced input: naive T cells sorted from blood. According to the study, the label for this sample's cell subset or site signals: cells isolated with a human naive T-cell isolation kit. This TCR came from a man aged 18 to 30 in good health. The rearranged segments are TRBV20-1 and TRBJ2-5; TRBD1 agrees with 10 junctional bases. The DNA sequence is TGCAGTGCGGACAGGGGGTTTGAAGAGACCCAGTACTTC. It codes for CSADRGFEETQYF.